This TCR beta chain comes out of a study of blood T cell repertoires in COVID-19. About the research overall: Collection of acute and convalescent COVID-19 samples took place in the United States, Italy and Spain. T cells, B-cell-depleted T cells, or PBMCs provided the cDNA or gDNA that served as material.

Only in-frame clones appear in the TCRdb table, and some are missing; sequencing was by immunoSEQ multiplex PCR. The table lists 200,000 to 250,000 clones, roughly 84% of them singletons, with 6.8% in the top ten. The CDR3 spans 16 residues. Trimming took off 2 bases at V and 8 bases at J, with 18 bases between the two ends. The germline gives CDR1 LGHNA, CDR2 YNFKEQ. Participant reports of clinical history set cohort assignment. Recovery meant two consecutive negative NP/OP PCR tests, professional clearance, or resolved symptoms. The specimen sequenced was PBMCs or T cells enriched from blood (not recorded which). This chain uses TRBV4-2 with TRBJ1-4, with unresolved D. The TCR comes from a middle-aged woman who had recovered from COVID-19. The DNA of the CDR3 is TGTGCCAGCAGCCAAAGGTTCCCCCCAGAGGGAGAAAAACTGTTTTTT. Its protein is CASSQRFPPEGEKLFF.